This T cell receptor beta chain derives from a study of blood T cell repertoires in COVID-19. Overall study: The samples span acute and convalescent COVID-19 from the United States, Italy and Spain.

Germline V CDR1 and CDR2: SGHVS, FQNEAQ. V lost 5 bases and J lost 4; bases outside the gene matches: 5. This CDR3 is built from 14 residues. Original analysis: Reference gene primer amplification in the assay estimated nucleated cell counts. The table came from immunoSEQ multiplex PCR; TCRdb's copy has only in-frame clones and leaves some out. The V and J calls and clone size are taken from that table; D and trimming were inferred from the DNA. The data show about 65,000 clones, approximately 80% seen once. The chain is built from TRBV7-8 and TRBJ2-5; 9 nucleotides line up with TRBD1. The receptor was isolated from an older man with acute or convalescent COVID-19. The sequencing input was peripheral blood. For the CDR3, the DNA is TGTGCCAGCAGCGCGAGGACAGGGGCAGAGACCCAGTACTTC. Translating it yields CASSARTGAETQYF.